A single sample gave rise to the 23 T cell receptor beta chains below, sequenced in a study of shared clonotypes between healthy human individuals. TCRdb's copy holds only in-frame clones and misses some; the assay was immunoSEQ multiplex PCR. This sample carries more than 2,000,000 clones, roughly 92% of them seen once, and the ten largest clones take around 0.14%. The specimen was naive CD4+ T cells sorted from blood. The subset here: CD45RA+ positively selected. The source of these receptors is a man aged 18 to 30 in good health.

This chain uses TRBV7-9 with TRBJ2-7; D not resolved. Looked up from germline, CDR1 is SEHNR and CDR2 is FQNEAQ (reference sequence). V dropped 6 bases and J dropped 3 bases, with 12 bases sitting between them. The CDR3 loop spans 13 amino acids. The CDR3: CASSLAAFYEQYF. The CDR3 DNA reads as TGTGCCAGCAGTCTTGCAGCCTTCTACGAGCAGTACTTC.

This chain joins TRBV11-3 and TRBJ2-7, with unresolved D. Germline V gene sequence: CDR1 SGHNT, CDR2 YENEEA. Trimming left V 1 base short and J 6 bases short, with 10 bases between. The CDR3 runs 13 residues. The CDR3 spells CASSLVIHSEQYF. CDR3 nucleotides: TGTGCCAGCAGCTTAGTGATTCATTCCGAGCAGTACTTC.

This CDR3 is CASSLDLRATAEKLFF. The CDR3 DNA follows: TGTGCCAGCAGTTTAGACCTCAGGGCCACGGCGGAAAAACTGTTTTTT. The V gene is TRBV28, the J gene TRBJ1-4; possible D gene TRBD1, 5 bases. This CDR3 comprises 16 residues. Germline V gene lookup returns CDR1 MDHEN and CDR2 SYDVKM. V lost 2 bases to trimming and J lost 8 bases, with 18 bases between them.

This clone has a handful of counts. The J gene is TRBJ1-1, the V gene TRBV7-9, with D perhaps matching TRBD1 (6 bases). CDR3 length equals 12 residues. Trimming pared 8 bases from V and 1 base from J, leaving 8 bases between. The germline CDR1 and CDR2 sequences are SEHNR and FQNEAQ (reference sequence). The CDR3 nucleotides are TGTGCCAGCGGACAGAGGAACACTGAAGCTTTCTTT. This sequence encodes CASGQRNTEAFF.

A word on this clone: This sample also contains other DNA sequences that code for the same CDR3. This chain connects TRBV18 to TRBJ1-5; 8 bases match TRBD1. Germline V gene sequence: CDR1 KGHSH, CDR2 LQKENI. This CDR3 is built from 15 residues. The V gene end was trimmed by 3 bases and the J gene end by 3 bases; junction bases not matched to a gene: 4. The CDR3 coding sequence is TGTGCCAGCTCACCCGGACAGGGATCCAATCAGCCCCAGCATTTT. It is translated as CASSPGQGSNQPQHF.

This rearrangement joins TRBV7-9 to TRBJ1-4; D ambiguous. The CDR3 loop spans 14 amino acids. Germline values: CDR1 SEHNR, CDR2 FQNEAQ (reference sequence). The V end was cut by 2 bases, the J end by 0 bases, with 4 bases between. The DNA of the CDR3 is TGTGCCAGCAGCTTAAAGGCAACTAATGAAAAACTGTTTTTT. Translated, it gives CASSLKATNEKLFF. The entire variable domain, with the rest obtained from reference TRBV7-9 and TRBJ1-4, is as follows: DTGVSQNPRHKITKRGQNVTFRCDPISEHNRLYWYRQTLGQGPEFLTYFQNEAQLEKSRLLSDRFSAERPKGSFSTLEIQRTEQGDSAMYLCASSLKATNEKLFFGSGTQLSVL.

A word on this clone: Other DNA variants within this sample encode the same CDR3. V usage is TRBV28 and J usage is TRBJ2-7, with TRBD1 matching 9 bases. CDR3 length: 15 residues. V shed 4 bases and J 1 base; nucleotides not matched to a gene: 5. Germline-derived CDR1 and CDR2 are MDHEN and SYDVKM. The CDR3 sequence is CASSSSGTGSYEQYF. The CDR3 DNA is TGTGCCAGCAGTTCCTCCGGGACAGGGTCCTACGAGCAGTACTTC. Supplemented by reference TRBV28 and TRBJ2-7, the full variable domain reads DVKVTQSSRYLVKRTGEKVFLECVQDMDHENMFWYRQDPGLGLRLIYFSYDVKMKEKGDIPEGYSVSREKKERFSLILESASTNQTSMYLCASSSSGTGSYEQYFGPGTRLTVT.

This chain joins TRBV5-1 and TRBJ1-1, with 8 positions matching TRBD1. The V gene's germline CDR1 is SGHRS and CDR2 YFSETQ. The CDR3 length is 15 residues. V lost 4 bases to trimming and J lost 0 bases; unmatched junction nucleotides: 5. Here the CDR3 reads CASSPAGQVNTEAFF. The CDR3 DNA is TGCGCCAGCAGCCCGGCGGGACAGGTGAACACTGAAGCTTTCTTT.

The chain combines TRBV18 with TRBJ1-1; 7 nucleotides agree with TRBD1. The CDR3 loop spans 13 amino acids. From germline, CDR1 is KGHSH and CDR2 LQKENI. Trimming at V came to 8 bases and at J to 1 base, leaving 4 bases not matched to a gene. The CDR3 coding sequence is TGTGCCAGCGAAGGGACAGCGAACACTGAAGCTTTCTTT. Translation gives CASEGTANTEAFF.

J is TRBJ1-1 and V is TRBV29-1; weak D call: TRBD1 (5 bases). The CDR3 is 14 residues long. The germline V gene encodes CDR1 SQVTM and CDR2 ANQGSEA. Between the trimmed V and J ends, which lost 4 bases and 0 bases, there was a span of 12 bases. In DNA, the CDR3 is TGCAGCGTTGCTGGTCCGGGACTGAACACTGAAGCTTTCTTT. Translation: CSVAGPGLNTEAFF.

The chain has TRBV14 and TRBJ1-5; 7 bases are shared with TRBD1. The CDR3 has 14 residues. In germline, CDR1 is SGHDN, CDR2 FVKESK. Losses at the gene ends were 6 bases for V and 5 bases for J; bases not matched to a gene: 7. CDR3 in amino acids: CASSETGYYQPQHF. CDR3 bases: TGTGCCAGCAGTGAGACAGGGTATTATCAGCCCCAGCATTTT.

V gene TRBV11-2 combines with J gene TRBJ1-1, with no clear D. Trimming took off 1 base at V and 3 bases at J, with 3 bases between the two ends. This CDR3 contains 12 residues. Looked up from germline, CDR1 is SGHAT and CDR2 is FQNNGV. The CDR3 sequence: CASSLVDTEAFF. The CDR3 coding sequence is TGTGCCAGCAGCTTAGTGGACACTGAAGCTTTCTTT.

CDR3 amino acids: CASSLGTGQYGYTF. CDR3 sequence (DNA): TGCGCCAGCAGCTTGGGGACAGGGCAATATGGCTACACCTTC. The chain joins TRBV5-1 to TRBJ1-2, with 8 bases identical to TRBD1. Germline V lookup: CDR1 SGHRS, CDR2 YFSETQ. The CDR3 is made up of 14 amino acids. The ends lost 0 bases at V and 5 bases at J; junction bases unmatched: 3. The complete variable domain, with remaining parts taken from reference TRBV5-1 and TRBJ1-2, reads KAGVTQTPRYLIKTRGQQVTLSCSPISGHRSVSWYQQTPGQGLQFLFEYFSETQRNKGNFPGRFSGRQFSNSRSEMNVSTLELGDSALYLCASSLGTGQYGYTFGSGTRLTVV.

V and J are TRBV5-1 and TRBJ2-7, with 10 bases identical to TRBD2. Germline values: CDR1 SGHRS, CDR2 YFSETQ. The CDR3 contains 15 residues. Trimming cost V 2 bases and J 2 bases; bases outside gene matches: 4. CDR3 sequence (DNA): TGCGCCAGCAGCTTTAGCGGGGGGCCACCCTACGAGCAGTACTTC. Translated, it gives CASSFSGGPPYEQYF. Complete variable domain (other parts from reference TRBV5-1 and TRBJ2-7): KAGVTQTPRYLIKTRGQQVTLSCSPISGHRSVSWYQQTPGQGLQFLFEYFSETQRNKGNFPGRFSGRQFSNSRSEMNVSTLELGDSALYLCASSFSGGPPYEQYFGPGTRLTVT.

The chain joins TRBV28 to TRBJ1-1; tentatively, D is TRBD1 (5 bases). This CDR3 has 13 residues. V lost 6 bases and J 4 bases, leaving 12 bases between the germline ends. The germline CDR1 and CDR2 sequences are MDHEN and SYDVKM. For the CDR3, the DNA is TGTGCCAGCAGGTGGGGAGGGGCCACTGAAGCTTTCTTT. Translated: CASRWGGATEAFF.

The CDR3 sequence: CASSLLRTSGQETQYF. The CDR3 DNA is TGTGCCAGCAGTTTGCTTAGAACTAGCGGGCAAGAGACCCAGTACTTC. The chain carries TRBV27 and TRBJ2-5; 9 nucleotides agree with TRBD2. The CDR3 is 16 residues long. Unmatched junction bases numbered 7, after V lost 3 bases and J lost 2 bases. The germline CDR1 and CDR2 sequences are MNHEY and SMNVEV (reference sequence).

The V and J genes are TRBV5-1 and TRBJ2-5; TRBD2 aligns across 9 bases. The CDR3 covers 17 residues. The germline gives CDR1 SGHRS, CDR2 YFSETQ. V lost 0 bases and J lost 7; bases outside the gene matches: 13. The CDR3 protein is CASSLGAGGPMVWTQYF. CDR3 nucleotide sequence: TGCGCCAGCAGCTTGGGTGCGGGGGGGCCCATGGTGTGGACCCAGTACTTC. Full variable domain (remainder filled in from reference TRBV5-1 and TRBJ2-5): KAGVTQTPRYLIKTRGQQVTLSCSPISGHRSVSWYQQTPGQGLQFLFEYFSETQRNKGNFPGRFSGRQFSNSRSEMNVSTLELGDSALYLCASSLGAGGPMVWTQYFGPGTRLLVL.

The chain couples TRBV7-8 to TRBJ2-2; D not certain. Trimming pared 2 bases from V and 5 bases from J, leaving 6 bases between. The length of the CDR3 is 13 residues. Germline V gene data show CDR1 as SGHVS and CDR2 as FQNEAQ. CDR3 residues: CASSLTQTGELFF. The DNA for the CDR3 is TGTGCCAGCAGCTTAACCCAGACCGGGGAGCTGTTTTTT.

This clone has only one observation. V is TRBV5-1 and J is TRBJ2-5; 7 bases fit TRBD1. The assigned J gene may be wrong: the sequence end matches TRBJ2-7 better. The V gene's germline CDR1 is SGHRS and CDR2 YFSETQ. The CDR3 runs 14 residues. The CDR3, as DNA: TGCGCCAGCAGCTTGACCGGGACAGAGTACGAGCAGTACTTC. This codes for CASSLTGTEYEQYF.

Note on this clone: At the DNA level, this CDR3 is encoded by other sequences in the same sample as well. The V gene is TRBV5-1, the J gene TRBJ1-1, with D possibly matching TRBD1 (5 bases). V lost 3 bases and J 1 base, leaving 10 bases between the germline ends. The CDR3 runs 14 residues. Germline-derived CDR1 and CDR2 are SGHRS and YFSETQ. The CDR3: CASSSLRGNTEAFF. For the CDR3, the DNA is TGCGCCAGCAGCTCCCTGAGGGGGAACACTGAAGCTTTCTTT.

The chain recombines TRBV27 with TRBJ1-2, with 9 bases identical to TRBD1. Looked up from germline, CDR1 is MNHEY and CDR2 is SMNVEV (reference sequence). Trimming removed 2 bases from V and 7 bases from J; junction bases left unmatched: 5. The length of the CDR3 is 14 residues. Here the CDR3 reads CASSLRTGASGYTF. For the CDR3, the DNA is TGTGCCAGCAGTTTACGGACAGGGGCATCTGGCTACACCTTC.

In this sample, this clone turned up a few times. This chain uses TRBV2 with TRBJ1-1; D gene unclear. The CDR3 loop spans 12 amino acids. Trimming shortened V by 1 base and J by 11 bases, and 11 bases separated the two germline ends. The germline V gene has CDR1 SNHLY and CDR2 FYNNEI. The CDR3 DNA reads TGTGCCAGCAGTGAAGATATGGGGAGGGCTTTCTTT. Translation: CASSEDMGRAFF.

Note on this clone: Other nucleotide sequences in the sample specify the same CDR3. The V and J genes are TRBV5-1 and TRBJ2-7; 9 nucleotides match TRBD1. The V gene end was trimmed by 5 bases and the J gene end by 0 bases; junction bases not matched to a gene: 3. This CDR3 is 14 amino acids long. The germline CDR1 and CDR2 sequences are SGHRS and YFSETQ. In DNA form, the CDR3 reads TGCGCCAGCAGTCCGACAGGGGGCTCCTACGAGCAGTACTTC. It specifies CASSPTGGSYEQYF.